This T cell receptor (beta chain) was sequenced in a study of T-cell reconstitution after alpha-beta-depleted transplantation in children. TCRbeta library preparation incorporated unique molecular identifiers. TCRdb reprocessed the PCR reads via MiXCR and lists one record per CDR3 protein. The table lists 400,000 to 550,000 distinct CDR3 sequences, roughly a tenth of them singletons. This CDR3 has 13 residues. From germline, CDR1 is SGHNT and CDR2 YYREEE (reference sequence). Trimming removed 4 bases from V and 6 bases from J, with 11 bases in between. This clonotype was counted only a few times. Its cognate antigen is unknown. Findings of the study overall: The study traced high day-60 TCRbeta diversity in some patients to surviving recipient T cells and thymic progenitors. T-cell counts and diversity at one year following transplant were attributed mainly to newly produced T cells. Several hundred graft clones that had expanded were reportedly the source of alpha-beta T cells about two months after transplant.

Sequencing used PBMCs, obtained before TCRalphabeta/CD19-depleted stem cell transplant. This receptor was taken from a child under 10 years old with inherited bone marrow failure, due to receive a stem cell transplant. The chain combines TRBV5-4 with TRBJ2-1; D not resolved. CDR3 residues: CASSPIGANEQFF. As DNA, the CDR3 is TGTGCCAGCAGCCCTATAGGAGCCAATGAGCAGTTCTTC.